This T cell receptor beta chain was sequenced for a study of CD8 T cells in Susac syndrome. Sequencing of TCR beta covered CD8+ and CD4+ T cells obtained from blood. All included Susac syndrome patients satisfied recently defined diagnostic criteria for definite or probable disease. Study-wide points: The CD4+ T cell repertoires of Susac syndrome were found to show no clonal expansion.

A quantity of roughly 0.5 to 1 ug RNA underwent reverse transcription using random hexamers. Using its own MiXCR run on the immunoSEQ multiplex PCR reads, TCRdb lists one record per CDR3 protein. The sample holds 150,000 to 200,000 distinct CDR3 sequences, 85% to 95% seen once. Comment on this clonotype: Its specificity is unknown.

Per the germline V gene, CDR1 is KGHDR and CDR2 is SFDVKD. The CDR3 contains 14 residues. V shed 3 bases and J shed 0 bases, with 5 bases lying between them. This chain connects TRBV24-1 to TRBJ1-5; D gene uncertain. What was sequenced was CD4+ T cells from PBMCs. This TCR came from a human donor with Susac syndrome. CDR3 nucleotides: TGTGCCACCAGTGATGTGTATAGCAATCAGCCCCAGCATTTT. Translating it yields CATSDVYSNQPQHF.